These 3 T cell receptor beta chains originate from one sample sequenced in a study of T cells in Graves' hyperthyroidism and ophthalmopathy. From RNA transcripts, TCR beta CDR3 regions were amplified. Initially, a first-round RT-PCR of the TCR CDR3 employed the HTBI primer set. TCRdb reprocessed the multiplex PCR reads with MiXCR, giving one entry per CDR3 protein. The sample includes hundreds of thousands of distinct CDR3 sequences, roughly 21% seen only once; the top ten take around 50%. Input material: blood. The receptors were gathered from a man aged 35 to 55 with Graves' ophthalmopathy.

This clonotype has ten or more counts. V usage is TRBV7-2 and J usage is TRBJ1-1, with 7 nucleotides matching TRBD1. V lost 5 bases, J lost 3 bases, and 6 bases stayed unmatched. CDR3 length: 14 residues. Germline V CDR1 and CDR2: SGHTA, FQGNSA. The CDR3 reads CASSATGPHTEAFF. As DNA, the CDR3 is TGTGCCAGCAGCGCGACAGGGCCCCACACTGAAGCTTTCTTT. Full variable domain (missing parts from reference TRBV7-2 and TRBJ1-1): GAGVSQSPSNKVTEKGKDVELRCDPISGHTALYWYRQSLGQGLEFLIYFQGNSAPDKSGLPSDRFSAERTGGSVSTLTIQRTQQEDSAVYLCASSATGPHTEAFFGQGTRLTVV.

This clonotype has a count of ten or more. CDR3 loop: CASSLGPGGYSPLHF. CDR3 bases: TGTGCCAGCAGCTTGGGGCCAGGGGGCTATTCACCCCTCCACTTT. This chain joins TRBV27 and TRBJ1-6, with TRBD1 matching over 8 bases. With V trimmed by 6 bases and J by 8 bases, 9 bases remained unmatched. There are 15 residues in the CDR3. Looked up from germline, CDR1 is MNHEY and CDR2 is SMNVEV (reference sequence).

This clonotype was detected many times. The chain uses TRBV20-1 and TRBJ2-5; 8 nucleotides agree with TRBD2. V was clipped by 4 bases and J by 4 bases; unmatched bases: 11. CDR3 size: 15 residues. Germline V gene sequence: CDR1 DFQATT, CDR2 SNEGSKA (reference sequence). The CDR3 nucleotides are TGCAGTGCTACACCCGCGGGGGGTCGCGGAGAGACCCAGTACTTC. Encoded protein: CSATPAGGRGETQYF.